Listed here are 17 T cell receptor beta chains from one sample, sequenced in a study of blood T cells in healthy people across ages. PCR was performed a second time for about 7 to 11 cycles using a sample-barcoded 5' primer and a J-beta primer mix. One entry per CDR3 protein, called by TCRdb with MiXCR from the 5' RACE reads. The table lists some 1.8 million distinct CDR3 sequences, approximately 39% of them singletons. Sequencing used blood. These receptors came from a human donor in good health.

This rearrangement joins TRBV12-3 or TRBV12-4 to TRBJ1-4; D perhaps matches TRBD1 (5 bases). The CDR3 is 14 residues long. Trimming removed 7 bases at V and 7 bases at J, with 16 bases between. CDR3 protein: CASTGGRRLEKLFF. In DNA form, the CDR3 reads TGTGCCAGCACGGGGGGAAGGCGACTTGAAAAACTGTTTTTT.

The V and J genes are TRBV10-3 and TRBJ2-7; TRBD1 aligns across 8 bases. Germline CDR1 is ENHRY and CDR2 is SYGVKD. V gave up 10 bases and J gave up 0 bases; unmatched junction bases: 8. The CDR3 contains 14 residues. The CDR3 here is CATRQGLSSYEQYF. As DNA, the CDR3 is TGTGCCACAAGACAGGGGTTGAGCTCCTACGAGCAGTACTTC.

In its sample, this clonotype was seen a few times. V usage is TRBV7-9 and J usage is TRBJ1-2, with 8 bases fitting TRBD1. Unmatched junction bases numbered 6, after V lost 6 bases and J lost 0 bases. Germline CDR1 SEHNR, CDR2 FQNEAQ (reference sequence). The CDR3 has 15 amino acids. The CDR3 reads CASSTGQGPNYGYTF. CDR3 nucleotides: TGTGCCAGCAGTACCGGACAGGGTCCTAACTATGGCTACACCTTC. Using reference TRBV7-9 and TRBJ1-2 for the parts outside the CDR3, the full variable domain is DTGVSQNPRHKITKRGQNVTFRCDPISEHNRLYWYRQTLGQGPEFLTYFQNEAQLEKSRLLSDRFSAERPKGSFSTLEIQRTEQGDSAMYLCASSTGQGPNYGYTFGSGTRLTVV.

The chain joins TRBV27 to TRBJ1-5, with a weak D call TRBD1 (5 bases). This CDR3 is built from 15 residues. Germline assignment: CDR1 MNHEY and CDR2 SMNVEV (reference sequence). Trimming removed 8 bases at V and 0 bases at J, with 14 bases between. CDR3 sequence reads: CASGAGGNSNQPQHF. CDR3 DNA sequence: TGTGCCAGCGGGGCGGGGGGGAATAGCAATCAGCCCCAGCATTTT.

The chain carries TRBV28 and TRBJ2-7; 9 nucleotides agree with TRBD2. The V gene's germline CDR1 is MDHEN and CDR2 SYDVKM. The V gene end was trimmed by 2 bases and the J gene end by 4 bases; junction bases not matched to a gene: 6. CDR3 length: 15 amino acids. CDR3 in amino acids: CASSLNAAGGYEQYF. CDR3 DNA: TGTGCCAGCAGTTTAAATGCGGCGGGAGGGTACGAGCAGTACTTC. Complete variable domain (other parts from reference TRBV28 and TRBJ2-7): DVKVTQSSRYLVKRTGEKVFLECVQDMDHENMFWYRQDPGLGLRLIYFSYDVKMKEKGDIPEGYSVSREKKERFSLILESASTNQTSMYLCASSLNAAGGYEQYFGPGTRLTVT.

CDR3 DNA sequence: TGTGCCAGCAGCTTTCCCCCCGCGGGGAGGATCGGGGAGCTGTTTTTT. Translation: CASSFPPAGRIGELFF. The chain joins TRBV7-9 to TRBJ2-2; tentatively, D is TRBD2 (6 bases). With 3 bases removed from V and 7 bases from J, the gap between germline ends came to 18 bases. The CDR3 length is 16 residues. The germline V gene encodes CDR1 SEHNR and CDR2 FQNEAQ (reference sequence). Full variable domain (missing parts from reference TRBV7-9 and TRBJ2-2): DTGVSQNPRHKITKRGQNVTFRCDPISEHNRLYWYRQTLGQGPEFLTYFQNEAQLEKSRLLSDRFSAERPKGSFSTLEIQRTEQGDSAMYLCASSFPPAGRIGELFFGEGSRLTVL.

This clonotype occurred many times. This chain connects TRBV27 to TRBJ1-1, with 7 bases identical to TRBD1. Germline trimming cut 3 bases from V and 6 bases from J; bases unmatched to any gene: 4. Germline-derived CDR1 and CDR2 are MNHEY and SMNVEV (reference sequence). This CDR3 is 13 amino acids long. CDR3 region: CASSLTGFSEAFF. CDR3 nucleotides: TGTGCCAGCAGTTTGACAGGGTTTTCTGAAGCTTTCTTT.

The chain links TRBV7-2 to TRBJ2-1; a weak D match, TRBD1 (7 bases). The CDR3 runs to 15 residues. Germline V gene sequence: CDR1 SGHTA, CDR2 FQGNSA. Trimming removed 6 bases from V and 7 bases from J, with 19 bases in between. The DNA for the CDR3 is TGTGCCAGCAGACCACCTCCACAGGGGAGGAATGAGCAGTTCTTC. It specifies CASRPPPQGRNEQFF. Together with reference TRBV7-2 and TRBJ2-1, the CDR3 gives the full variable domain: GAGVSQSPSNKVTEKGKDVELRCDPISGHTALYWYRQSLGQGLEFLIYFQGNSAPDKSGLPSDRFSAERTGGSVSTLTIQRTQQEDSAVYLCASRPPPQGRNEQFFGPGTRLTVL.

This clonotype appeared a few times. The chain recombines TRBV5-1 with TRBJ1-6, with TRBD1 as a possible D gene (6 bases). The CDR3 has 15 amino acids. The V end lost 4 bases, the J end lost 6 bases, and 14 bases lay between the germline ends. Germline V gene sequence: CDR1 SGHRS, CDR2 YFSETQ. In DNA, the CDR3 is TGCGCCAGCAGCCTGACTGGCAGGGGTAATTCACCCCTCCACTTT. Its translation: CASSLTGRGNSPLHF.

This sequence joins TRBV9 and TRBJ2-3; 9 bases match TRBD2. The junction had 11 bases not matched to a gene; V was cut back by 7 bases and J by 2 bases. Germline V gene data show CDR1 as SGDLS and CDR2 as YYNGEE. This CDR3 has 16 amino acids. CDR3 loop: CASGKAGGGSTDTQYF. DNA for the CDR3: TGTGCCAGCGGTAAAGCGGGGGGAGGATCCACAGATACGCAGTATTTT.

This clonotype occurred a few times. The chain has TRBV11-2 and TRBJ1-2, with TRBD1 matching 8 bases. Germline V CDR1 and CDR2: SGHAT, FQNNGV. V lost 6 bases, J lost 8 bases, and 14 bases stayed unmatched. CDR3 length: 15 residues. The CDR3 region has the DNA TGTGCCAGCAGTTCCGACAGGGGCAACTTGGCAGGCTACACCTTC. Encoded protein: CASSSDRGNLAGYTF.

In its sample, this clonotype was seen a few times. This chain joins TRBV10-3 and TRBJ2-7; tentative D call: TRBD2 (7 bases). CDR1 ENHRY and CDR2 SYGVKD come from the germline V gene. This CDR3 contains 13 residues. Trimming removed 5 bases at V and 6 bases at J, with 14 bases between. CDR3 region: CAISTRGAAEQYF. In DNA, the CDR3 is TGTGCCATCAGTACCCGGGGGGCCGCCGAGCAGTACTTC.

This chain uses TRBV4-3 with TRBJ2-3; 8 bases are shared with TRBD2. V dropped 1 base and J dropped 4; count of bases not matched to a gene: 4. Germline CDR1 LGHNA, CDR2 YSLEER. This CDR3 comprises 15 residues. The DNA for the CDR3 is TGCGCCAGCAGCCAAGGACTAGCGATTGCAGATACGCAGTATTTT. As protein: CASSQGLAIADTQYF.

The rearrangement links TRBV4-1 to TRBJ2-5; possibly TRBD1 or TRBD2 for D (5 bases each). CDR1 is MGHRA, CDR2 YSYEKL, per germline. There are 14 residues in the CDR3. Trimming cost V 4 bases and J 5 bases, with 14 bases left between them. CDR3: CASSPPGPRETQYF. The CDR3 DNA reads TGCGCCAGCAGCCCACCGGGACCTAGGGAGACCCAGTACTTC.

The rearrangement links TRBV12-3 or TRBV12-4 to TRBJ2-3, with a possible D match to TRBD2 (5 bases). This CDR3 region has 13 residues. Trimming stripped 4 bases from V and 14 bases from J, with 19 bases between. CDR3 in DNA: TGTGCCAGCAGTTCGGCGGGCAAGGCGGTGAGGTATTTT. This gives the protein CASSSAGKAVRYF.

This clonotype was counted between two and nine times. V usage is TRBV29-1 and J usage is TRBJ2-5, with 9 nucleotides matching TRBD1. The ends lost 0 bases at V and 0 bases at J; junction bases unmatched: 2. This CDR3 has 15 residues. Germline V gives CDR1 SQVTM, CDR2 ANQGSEA. The CDR3 reads CSVEDTGGNQETQYF. The CDR3 DNA is TGCAGCGTTGAAGACACAGGGGGCAACCAAGAGACCCAGTACTTC.

A remark on this clonotype: One end of the junction fails to match germline, which may point to a read error. The chain carries TRBV25-1 and TRBJ2-1, with D maybe TRBD1 (6 bases). The CDR3 contains 13 residues. CDR1 MGHDK and CDR2 SYGVNS come from the germline V gene. CDR3 DNA sequence: TGTGCCAGCACGAAACAGGGAAGCAATGGGCAGTTCTTC. It codes for CASTKQGSNGQFF.